This T cell receptor beta chain was identified during a study of metastatic and nonmetastatic thyroid tumors. In the study overall: Repertoire comparisons spanned blood and tumor or nodule tissue from malignant and benign thyroid patients.

V shed 4 bases and J shed 1 base, with 7 bases lying between them. The CDR3 is 13 amino acids. The germline V gene has CDR1 SGHTA and CDR2 FQGNSA. Thyroid surgery was preceded by no treatment in any patient. By its share, this clone is medium-sized. The antigen is undetermined. TCRdb called clones again from the PCR reads with MiXCR. The sample records 20,000 to 25,000 clones, approximately 23% being singletons. Study-level results: Malignant tumors reportedly showed significantly higher TCR beta diversity than benign nodules in both blood and tumor.

The TCR originated in a female donor with papillary thyroid cancer or a benign thyroid nodule (not recorded which). Some clones in this sample may be carry-over from other donors' samples. The chain carries TRBV7-2 and TRBJ1-1, with a weak D call TRBD1 (5 bases). The sample comprised tumor tissue. The CDR3 nucleotides are TGTGCCAGCAGCTGGGACCCGAACACTGAAGCTTTCTTT. Protein sequence: CASSWDPNTEAFF.